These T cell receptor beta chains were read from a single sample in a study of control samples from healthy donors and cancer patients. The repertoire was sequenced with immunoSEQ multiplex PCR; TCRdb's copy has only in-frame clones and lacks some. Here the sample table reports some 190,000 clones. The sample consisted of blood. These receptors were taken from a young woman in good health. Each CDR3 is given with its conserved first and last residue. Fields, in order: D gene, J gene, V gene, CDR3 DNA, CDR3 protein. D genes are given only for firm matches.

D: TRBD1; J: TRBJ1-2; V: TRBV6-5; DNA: TGTGCCAGCAGTTACACACGGACAGGGCGGGATGGCTACACCTTC; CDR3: CASSYTRTGRDGYTF
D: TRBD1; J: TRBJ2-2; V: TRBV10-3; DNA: TGTGCCATCAATGATAGGGGGCGAGACACCGGGGAGCTGTTTTTT; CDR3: CAINDRGRDTGELFF
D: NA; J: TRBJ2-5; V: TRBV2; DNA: TGTGCCAGCATAATTGGCTTGAGGACCCAGTACTTC; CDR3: CASIIGLRTQYF
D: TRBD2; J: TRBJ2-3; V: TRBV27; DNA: TGTGCCAGCAGACTAGCGGGGGGGCCGTGGGATACGCAGTATTTT; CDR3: CASRLAGGPWDTQYF
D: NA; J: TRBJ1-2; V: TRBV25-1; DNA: TGTGCCAGCAGTGAATATCTCTCGACCGGGGCTAACTATGGCTACACCTTC; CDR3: CASSEYLSTGANYGYTF
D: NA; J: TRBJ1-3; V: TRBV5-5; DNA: TGTGCCAGCAGCATCGGACGGTCCTCTGGAAACACCATATATTTT; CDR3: CASSIGRSSGNTIYF
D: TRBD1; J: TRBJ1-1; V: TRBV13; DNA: TGTGCCAGCAGCATACAGGGGGCGCGGAACACTGAAGCTTTCTTT; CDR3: CASSIQGARNTEAFF
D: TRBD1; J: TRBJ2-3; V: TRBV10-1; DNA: TGCGCCAGTGGGACAGGGGCTACCGCAGATACGCAGTATTTT; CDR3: CASGTGATADTQYF
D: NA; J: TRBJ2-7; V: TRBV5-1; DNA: TGCGCCAGCAGCTCGGGGGACAGCTATCCCTACGAGCAGTACTTC; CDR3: CASSSGDSYPYEQYF
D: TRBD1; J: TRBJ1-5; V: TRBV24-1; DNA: TGTGCCACCAGTGATGCAGGGGGCTTATATCAGCCCCAGCATTTT; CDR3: CATSDAGGLYQPQHF
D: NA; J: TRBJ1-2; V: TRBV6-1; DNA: TGTGCCAGCAGTGAACTCGATAGGGTCGGTGGCTACACCTTC; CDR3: CASSELDRVGGYTF
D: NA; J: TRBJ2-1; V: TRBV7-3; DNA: TGTGCCAGCAGCTTAGAATCGGTGAGGGCCTTCTTC; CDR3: CASSLESVRAFF
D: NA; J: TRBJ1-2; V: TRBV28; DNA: TGTGCCAGCAGTTCGGACACGGCGTATGGCTACACCTTC; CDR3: CASSSDTAYGYTF
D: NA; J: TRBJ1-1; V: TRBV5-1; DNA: TGCGCCAGCAGCTTGACCCCGACAGGCCGGAACACTGAAGCTTTCTTT; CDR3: CASSLTPTGRNTEAFF
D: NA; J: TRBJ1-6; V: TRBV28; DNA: TGTGCCAGCAGTTTGCCCGACCGGGACCCGGCAAGTTCACCCCTCCACTTT; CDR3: CASSLPDRDPASSPLHF
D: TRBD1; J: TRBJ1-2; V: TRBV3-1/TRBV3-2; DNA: TGTGCCAGCAGCCAAGAAAGTAGACAGGGCGCCTATGGCTACACCTTC; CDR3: CASSQESRQGAYGYTF
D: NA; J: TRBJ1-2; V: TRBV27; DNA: TGTGCCAGCAGTTTATCCGGGGCGCGGAGGGCCTACTATGGCTACACCTTC; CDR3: CASSLSGARRAYYGYTF
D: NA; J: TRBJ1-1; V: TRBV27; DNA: TGTGCCAGCAGTTTAACGGGGGCTAGTGAAGCTTTCTTT; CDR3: CASSLTGASEAFF
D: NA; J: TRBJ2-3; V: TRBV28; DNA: TGTGCCAGCAGTCCCACAGGTACGGGGGCGAGTAAAGATACGCAGTATTTT; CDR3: CASSPTGTGASKDTQYF
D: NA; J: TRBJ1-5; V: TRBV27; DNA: TGTGCCAGCAGTTTGGCGAGGTCTCATCAGCCCCAGCATTTT; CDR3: CASSLARSHQPQHF
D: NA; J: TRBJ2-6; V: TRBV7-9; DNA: TGTGCCAGCACCCTTACCGTCTCTGGGGCCAACGTCCTGACTTTC; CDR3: CASTLTVSGANVLTF
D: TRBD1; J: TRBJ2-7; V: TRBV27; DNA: TGTGCCAGCAGTAAACAGGGGTTCGAGCAGTACTTC; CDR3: CASSKQGFEQYF
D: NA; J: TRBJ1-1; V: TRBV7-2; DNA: TGTGCCAGCAGCTTTTCCGTGCTGGTGACTGAAGCTTTCTTT; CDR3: CASSFSVLVTEAFF
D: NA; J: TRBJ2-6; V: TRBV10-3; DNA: TGTGCCATCAAAGACACCTCTGGGGCCAACGTCCTGACTTTC; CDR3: CAIKDTSGANVLTF
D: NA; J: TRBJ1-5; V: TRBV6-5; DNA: TGTGCCAGCAGTTTAACAGCCCACAATAGCAATCAGCCCCAGCATTTT; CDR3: CASSLTAHNSNQPQHF
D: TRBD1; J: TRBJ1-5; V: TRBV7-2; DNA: TGTGCCAGCAGCTTTGACAGGGGCAATCAGCCCCAGCATTTT; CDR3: CASSFDRGNQPQHF
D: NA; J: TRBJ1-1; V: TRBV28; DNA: TGTGCCAGCAGTTTGCAGGGAGCGAACACTGAAGCTTTCTTT; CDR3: CASSLQGANTEAFF
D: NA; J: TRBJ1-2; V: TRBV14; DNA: TGTGCCAGCAGCCAAGACGTCGTCTTGGGCTACACCTTC; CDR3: CASSQDVVLGYTF
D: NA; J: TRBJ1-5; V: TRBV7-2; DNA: TGTGCCAGCAGCTTCCGACTAGATCAGCCCCAGCATTTT; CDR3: CASSFRLDQPQHF
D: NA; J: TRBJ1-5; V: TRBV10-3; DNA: TGTGCCATCAGTGAACGGGGTGGACAGCCCCAGCATTTT; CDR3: CAISERGGQPQHF
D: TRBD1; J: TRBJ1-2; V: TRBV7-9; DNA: TGTGCCAGCAGCTTAGCATCGGACAGGGTGGATGGCTACACCTTC; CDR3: CASSLASDRVDGYTF
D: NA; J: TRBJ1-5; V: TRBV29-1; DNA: TGCAGCGTCGCCCAGGGGAATAGCAATCAGCCCCAGCATTTT; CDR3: CSVAQGNSNQPQHF
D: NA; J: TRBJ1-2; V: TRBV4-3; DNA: TGCGCCAGCAGCCAAGAGCCTGGACACTACTATGGCTACACCTTC; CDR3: CASSQEPGHYYGYTF
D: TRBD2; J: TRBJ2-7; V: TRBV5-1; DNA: TGCGCCAGCAGCCTGCGCGGGACTAGCCCCTACGAGCAGTACTTC; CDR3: CASSLRGTSPYEQYF
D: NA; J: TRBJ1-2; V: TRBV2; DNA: TGTGCCAGCAGTGAAGACCGACAGAACTATGGCTACACCTTC; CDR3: CASSEDRQNYGYTF
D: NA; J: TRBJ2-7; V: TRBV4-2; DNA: TGTGCCAGCAGCCAAGCGCTGACAGACTCTTACGAGCAGTACTTC; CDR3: CASSQALTDSYEQYF
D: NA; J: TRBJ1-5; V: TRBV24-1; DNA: TGTGCCACCAGTGACAATAACCGTCAGCCCCAGCATTTT; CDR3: CATSDNNRQPQHF
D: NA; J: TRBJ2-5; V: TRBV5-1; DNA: TGCGCCAGCAGCTTCATCCTAGGGGGAGAGACCCAGTACTTC; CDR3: CASSFILGGETQYF
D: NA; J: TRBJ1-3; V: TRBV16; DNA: TGTGCCAGCAGCCAATCTCTAGCGAGCTCTGGAAACACCATATATTTT; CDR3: CASSQSLASSGNTIYF
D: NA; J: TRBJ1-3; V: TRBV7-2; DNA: TGTGCCAGCAGGGTGGACAGCCTGATTGGAAACACCATATATTTT; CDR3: CASRVDSLIGNTIYF
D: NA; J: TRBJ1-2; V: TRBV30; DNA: TGTGCCTGGAGTTTCACAGGGTCCTATGGCTACACCTTC; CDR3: CAWSFTGSYGYTF
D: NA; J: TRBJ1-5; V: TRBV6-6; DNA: TGTGCCAGCAGTTACCTCGTCGGAGCTCATCAGCCCCAGCATTTT; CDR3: CASSYLVGAHQPQHF
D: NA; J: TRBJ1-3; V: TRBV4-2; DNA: TGTGCCAGCAGCCAAAGGGGGATCGTAGCCTCTGGAAACACCATATATTTT; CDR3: CASSQRGIVASGNTIYF
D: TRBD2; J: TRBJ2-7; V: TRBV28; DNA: TGTGCCAGCACTTTTATGGGTCTAGCGGGGGGCTACGAGCAGTACTTC; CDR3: CASTFMGLAGGYEQYF
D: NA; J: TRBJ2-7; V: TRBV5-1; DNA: TGCGCCAGCAGCTCGAAAACGGGACCCTACGAGCAGTACTTC; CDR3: CASSSKTGPYEQYF
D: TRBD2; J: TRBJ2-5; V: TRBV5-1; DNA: TGCGCCAGCAGCTTGGTATTCCCGGGGGGAGAAGACTTC; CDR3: CASSLVFPGGEDF
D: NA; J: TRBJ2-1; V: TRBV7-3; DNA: TGTGCCAGCAGCATAGAGCGAAATGAGCAGTTCTTC; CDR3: CASSIERNEQFF
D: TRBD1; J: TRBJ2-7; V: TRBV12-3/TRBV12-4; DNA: TGTGCCAGCAGTTCGGGACAGGGTCACGAGCAGTACTTC; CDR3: CASSSGQGHEQYF
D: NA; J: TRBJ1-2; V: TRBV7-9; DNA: TGTGCCAGCAGCTTATCTGGCTACACCTTC; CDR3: CASSLSGYTF
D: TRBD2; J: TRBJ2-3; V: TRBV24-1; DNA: TGTGCCACCAGTGACCCCGGGACTAGATTCTCGAGTAACACAGATACGCAGTATTTT; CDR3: CATSDPGTRFSSNTDTQYF
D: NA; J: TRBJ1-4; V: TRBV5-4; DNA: TGTGCCAGCAGCCAATCCGGATCCTGGAATGAAAAACTGTTTTTT; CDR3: CASSQSGSWNEKLFF
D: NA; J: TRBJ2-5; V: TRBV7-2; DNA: TGTGCCAGCAGTACCGATTTGGAGACCCAGTACTTC; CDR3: CASSTDLETQYF
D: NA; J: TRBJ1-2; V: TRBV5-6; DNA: TGTGCCAGCAGCTTGGTGGCCGGGGCTGTCTCTGGCTACACCTTC; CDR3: CASSLVAGAVSGYTF
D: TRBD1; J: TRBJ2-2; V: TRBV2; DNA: TGTGCCAGCTCCCGGGACAGGAACACCGGGGAGCTGTTTTTT; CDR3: CASSRDRNTGELFF
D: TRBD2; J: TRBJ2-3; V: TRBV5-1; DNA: TGCGCCAGCAGCTTGGAAGGGACTAGGAGGCCCCAAGATACGCAGTATTTT; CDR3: CASSLEGTRRPQDTQYF
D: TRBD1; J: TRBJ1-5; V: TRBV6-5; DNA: TGTGCCAGCAGTCCGGACAGGGGAGGCAATCAGCCCCAGCATTTT; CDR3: CASSPDRGGNQPQHF
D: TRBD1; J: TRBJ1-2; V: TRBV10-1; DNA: TGCGCCAGCAGCTCGGACAGGGACGGGTTCTATGGCTACACCTTC; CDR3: CASSSDRDGFYGYTF
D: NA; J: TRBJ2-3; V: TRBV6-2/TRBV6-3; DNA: TGTGCCAGCAGTTTAATAGGGAGGTATAGCACAGATACGCAGTATTTT; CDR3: CASSLIGRYSTDTQYF
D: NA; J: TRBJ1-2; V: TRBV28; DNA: TGTGCCAGCAGTTTTCGGGGGAACTTCTATGGCTACACCTTC; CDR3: CASSFRGNFYGYTF